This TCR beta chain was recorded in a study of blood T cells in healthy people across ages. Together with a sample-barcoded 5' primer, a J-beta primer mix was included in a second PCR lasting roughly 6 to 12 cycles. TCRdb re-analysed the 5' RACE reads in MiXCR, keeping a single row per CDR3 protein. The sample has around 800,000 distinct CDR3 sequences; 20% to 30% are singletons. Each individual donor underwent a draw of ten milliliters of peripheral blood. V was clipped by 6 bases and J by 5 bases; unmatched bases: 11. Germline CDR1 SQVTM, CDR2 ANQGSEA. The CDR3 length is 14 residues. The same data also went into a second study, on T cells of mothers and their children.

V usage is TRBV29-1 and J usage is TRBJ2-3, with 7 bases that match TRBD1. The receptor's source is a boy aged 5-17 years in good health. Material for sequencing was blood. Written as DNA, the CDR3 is TGCAGCGTAGGACAGGCCCCGGTCGTAGATACGCAGTATTTT. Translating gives CSVGQAPVVDTQYF.